The 5 T cell receptor beta chains below were found in one sample sequenced in a study of CD8 T cells in Susac syndrome. Random hexamers primed reverse transcription of 0.5 to 1 ug RNA. TCRdb re-analysed the immunoSEQ multiplex PCR reads in MiXCR, keeping a single row per CDR3 protein. This table has more than 65,000 distinct CDR3 sequences, around 95% appearing once. Input material: CD8+ T cells from PBMCs. All receptors derive from a human donor with multiple sclerosis.

The chain has TRBV11-2 and TRBJ2-3; possible D gene TRBD1, 5 bases. V was cut by 2 bases and J by 4 bases, with 10 bases left in between. From germline, CDR1 is SGHAT and CDR2 FQNNGV. The CDR3 covers 14 residues. CDR3 protein: CASSLWQGPDTQYF. DNA of the CDR3: TGTGCCAGCAGCTTATGGCAGGGCCCAGATACGCAGTATTTT.

V usage is TRBV28 and J usage is TRBJ1-1, with D possibly TRBD1 on 5 matching bases. V lost 6 bases to trimming and J lost 3 bases, with 11 bases between them. Germline V gene data show CDR1 as MDHEN and CDR2 as SYDVKM. The CDR3 runs 13 residues. The CDR3 protein is CASRLGVDTEAFF. CDR3 DNA sequence: TGTGCCAGCAGGCTGGGGGTGGACACTGAAGCTTTCTTT.

With regard to this clonotype: One end of the junction varies from germline; a read error may be responsible. The CDR3 sequence: CASSIGMVGNNSPLHF. The CDR3 DNA reads TGTGCCAGCAGCATAGGCATGGTAGGGAACAATTCACCCCTCCACTTT. The chain has TRBV13 and TRBJ1-6; D gene unclear. Germline V CDR1 and CDR2: PRHDT, FYEKMQ (reference sequence). This CDR3 comprises 16 residues.

This clonotype was observed once. This chain uses TRBV4-1 with TRBJ1-2, with 7 bases identical to TRBD1. Trimming removed 0 bases from V and 6 bases from J; junction bases left unmatched: 10. The CDR3 has 16 residues. The germline gives CDR1 MGHRA, CDR2 YSYEKL. CDR3 region: CASSQDPPDRTDGYTF. In DNA form, the CDR3 reads TGCGCCAGCAGCCAAGACCCCCCGGACAGGACAGATGGCTACACCTTC.

This clonotype was observed once. The rearrangement joins TRBV27 to TRBJ2-1, with a tentative D call TRBD1 (5 bases). The CDR3 length is 16 residues. The germline V gene encodes CDR1 MNHEY and CDR2 SMNVEV (reference sequence). The ends were cut back, 3 bases at V and 4 bases at J, with 16 bases in the middle. DNA for the CDR3: TGTGCCAGCAGTTTGAGTGGCCAGGGTTCATACAATGAGCAGTTCTTC. Translated: CASSLSGQGSYNEQFF.